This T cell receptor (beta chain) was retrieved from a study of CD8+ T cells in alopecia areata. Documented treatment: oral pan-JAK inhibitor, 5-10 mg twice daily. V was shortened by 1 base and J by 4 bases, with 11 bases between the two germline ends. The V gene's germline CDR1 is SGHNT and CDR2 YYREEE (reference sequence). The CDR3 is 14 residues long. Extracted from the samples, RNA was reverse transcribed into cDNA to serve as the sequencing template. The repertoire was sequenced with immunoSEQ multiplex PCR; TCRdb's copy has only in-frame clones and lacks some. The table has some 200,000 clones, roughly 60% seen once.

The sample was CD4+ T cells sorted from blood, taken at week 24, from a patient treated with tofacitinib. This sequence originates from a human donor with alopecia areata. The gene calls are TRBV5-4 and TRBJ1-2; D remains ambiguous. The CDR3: CASSLNALTYGYTF. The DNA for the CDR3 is TGTGCCAGCAGCTTGAATGCGCTCACCTATGGCTACACCTTC.